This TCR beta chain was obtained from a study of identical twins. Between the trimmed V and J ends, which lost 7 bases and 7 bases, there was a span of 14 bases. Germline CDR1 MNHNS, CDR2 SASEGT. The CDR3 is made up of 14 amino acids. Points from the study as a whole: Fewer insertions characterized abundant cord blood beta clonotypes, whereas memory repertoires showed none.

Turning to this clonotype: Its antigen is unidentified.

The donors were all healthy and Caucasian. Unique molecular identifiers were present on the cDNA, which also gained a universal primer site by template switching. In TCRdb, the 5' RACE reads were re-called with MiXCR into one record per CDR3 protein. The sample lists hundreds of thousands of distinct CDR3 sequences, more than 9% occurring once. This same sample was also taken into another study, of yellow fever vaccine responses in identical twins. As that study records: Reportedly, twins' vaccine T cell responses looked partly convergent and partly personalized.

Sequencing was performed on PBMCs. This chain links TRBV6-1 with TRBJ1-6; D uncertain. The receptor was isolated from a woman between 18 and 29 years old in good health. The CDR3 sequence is CASTRGSENSPLHF. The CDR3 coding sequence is TGTGCCAGCACGCGCGGGAGCGAGAATTCACCCCTCCACTTT.